The T cell receptor (beta chain) described here comes from a study of shared clonotypes between healthy human individuals. This CDR3 has 12 amino acids. CDR1 and CDR2 from the germline V gene are SNHLY and FYNNEI. V lost 2 bases and J 6 bases, leaving 7 bases between the germline ends. The method was immunoSEQ multiplex PCR; TCRdb's version includes in-frame clones alone and lacks a portion of them. The table records some 2 million clones, around 95% of them present only once. The chain combines TRBV2 with TRBJ1-1; D unclear. The sequencing sample was made of naive CD4+ T cells sorted from blood. Noted subset: CD45RA+ positively selected. The TCR originated in a man in his late teens or twenties in good health. The CDR3 region is CASSETWAEAFF. CDR3 nucleotides: TGTGCCAGCAGTGAAACGTGGGCTGAAGCTTTCTTT.